The TCR beta chain under discussion was sequenced for a study of blood T cell repertoires in COVID-19. Only in-frame clones appear in the TCRdb table, and some are missing; sequencing was by immunoSEQ multiplex PCR. The data hold about 380,000 clones, with 81% observed a single time. The V and J ends lost 4 bases and 3 bases respectively, with 12 bases between them. The germline gives CDR1 KGHSH, CDR2 LQKENI. The CDR3 contains 14 residues. Sequencing was performed on peripheral blood. The chain joins TRBV18 to TRBJ2-5, with D unclear. The receptor's source is a human donor with acute or convalescent COVID-19. The donor label of this sample is uncertain. In DNA form, the CDR3 reads TGTGCCAGCTCACTAACCTTACATGAAGAGACCCAGTACTTC. Protein: CASSLTLHEETQYF.